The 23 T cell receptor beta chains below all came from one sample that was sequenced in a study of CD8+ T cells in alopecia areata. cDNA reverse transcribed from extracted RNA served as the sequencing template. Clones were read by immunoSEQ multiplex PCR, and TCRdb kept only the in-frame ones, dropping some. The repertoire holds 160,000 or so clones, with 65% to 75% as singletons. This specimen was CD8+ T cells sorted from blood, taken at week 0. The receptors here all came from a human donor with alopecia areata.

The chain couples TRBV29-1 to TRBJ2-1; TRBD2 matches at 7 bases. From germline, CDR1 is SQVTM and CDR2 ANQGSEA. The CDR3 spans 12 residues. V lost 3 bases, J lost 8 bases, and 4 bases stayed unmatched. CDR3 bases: TGCAGCGTTGATCGAGGGAGGGATGAGCAGTTCTTC. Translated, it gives CSVDRGRDEQFF.

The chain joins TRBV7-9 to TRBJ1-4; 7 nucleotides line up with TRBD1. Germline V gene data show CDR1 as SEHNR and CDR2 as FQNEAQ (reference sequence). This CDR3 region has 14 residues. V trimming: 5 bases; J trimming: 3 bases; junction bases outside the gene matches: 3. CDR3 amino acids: CASSLGQPNEKLFF. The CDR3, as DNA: TGTGCCAGCAGCCTGGGACAGCCTAATGAAAAACTGTTTTTT. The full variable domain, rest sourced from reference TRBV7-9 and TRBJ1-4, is DTGVSQNPRHKITKRGQNVTFRCDPISEHNRLYWYRQTLGQGPEFLTYFQNEAQLEKSRLLSDRFSAERPKGSFSTLEIQRTEQGDSAMYLCASSLGQPNEKLFFGSGTQLSVL.

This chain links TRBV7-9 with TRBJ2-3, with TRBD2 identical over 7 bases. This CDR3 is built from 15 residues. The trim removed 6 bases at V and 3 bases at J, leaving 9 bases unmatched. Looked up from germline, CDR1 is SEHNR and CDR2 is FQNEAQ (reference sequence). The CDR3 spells CASRGGGRRTDTQYF. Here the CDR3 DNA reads TGTGCCAGCAGGGGCGGGGGACGTCGGACAGATACGCAGTATTTT.

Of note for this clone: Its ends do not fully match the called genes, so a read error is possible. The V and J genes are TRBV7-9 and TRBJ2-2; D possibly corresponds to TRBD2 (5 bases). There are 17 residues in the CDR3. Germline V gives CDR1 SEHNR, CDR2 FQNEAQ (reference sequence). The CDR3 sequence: CASSLGLRLGNAGELFF. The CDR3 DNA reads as TGTGCCAGCAGCTTAGGGTTACGGCTCGGGAACGCCGGGGAGCTGTTTTTT.

CDR3 amino acids: CASSLVGPNYGYTF. The CDR3 bases are TGCGCCAGCAGCTTGGTGGGACCTAACTATGGCTACACCTTC. This chain joins TRBV5-1 and TRBJ1-2; D perhaps matches TRBD1 (5 bases). The germline CDR1 and CDR2 sequences are SGHRS and YFSETQ. The V gene lost 0 bases and the J gene lost 0 bases, with 6 bases spanning the gap. The CDR3 spans 14 residues.

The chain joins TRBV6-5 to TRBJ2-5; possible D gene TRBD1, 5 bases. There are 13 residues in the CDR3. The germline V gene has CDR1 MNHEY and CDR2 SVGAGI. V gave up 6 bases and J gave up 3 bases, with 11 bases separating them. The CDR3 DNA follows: TGTGCCAGCAGCCTCAGGGCCAAAGAGACCCAGTACTTC. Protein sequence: CASSLRAKETQYF.

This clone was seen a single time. CDR3 region: CASSPWTAEETQYF. CDR3 in DNA: TGCGCCAGCAGCCCCTGGACAGCTGAAGAGACCCAGTACTTC. This rearrangement joins TRBV5-1 to TRBJ2-5; tentatively, D is TRBD1 (6 bases). The V end lost 4 bases, the J end lost 3 bases, and 13 bases lay between the germline ends. Germline V lookup: CDR1 SGHRS, CDR2 YFSETQ. The CDR3 totals 14 residues.

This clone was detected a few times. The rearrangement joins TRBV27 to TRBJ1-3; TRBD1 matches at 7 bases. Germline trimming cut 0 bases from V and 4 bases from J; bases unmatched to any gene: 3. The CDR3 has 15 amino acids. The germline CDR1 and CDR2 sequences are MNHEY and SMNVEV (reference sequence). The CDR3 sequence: CASSLSRQGGNTIYF. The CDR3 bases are TGTGCCAGCAGTTTATCGAGACAGGGAGGAAACACCATATATTTT.

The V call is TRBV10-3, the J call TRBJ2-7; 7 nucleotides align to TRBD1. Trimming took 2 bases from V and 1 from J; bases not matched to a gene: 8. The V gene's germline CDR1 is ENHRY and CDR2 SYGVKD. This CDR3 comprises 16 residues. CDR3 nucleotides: TGTGCCATCAGTGAGACCCAGACAGGGCGATCCTACGAGCAGTACTTC. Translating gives CAISETQTGRSYEQYF.

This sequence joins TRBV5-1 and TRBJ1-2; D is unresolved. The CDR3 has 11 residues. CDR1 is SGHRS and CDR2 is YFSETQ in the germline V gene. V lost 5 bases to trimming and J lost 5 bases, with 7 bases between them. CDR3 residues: CASRSGYGYTF. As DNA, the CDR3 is TGCGCCAGCAGATCGGGATATGGCTACACCTTC. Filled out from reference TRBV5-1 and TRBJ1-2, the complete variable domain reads KAGVTQTPRYLIKTRGQQVTLSCSPISGHRSVSWYQQTPGQGLQFLFEYFSETQRNKGNFPGRFSGRQFSNSRSEMNVSTLELGDSALYLCASRSGYGYTFGSGTRLTVV.

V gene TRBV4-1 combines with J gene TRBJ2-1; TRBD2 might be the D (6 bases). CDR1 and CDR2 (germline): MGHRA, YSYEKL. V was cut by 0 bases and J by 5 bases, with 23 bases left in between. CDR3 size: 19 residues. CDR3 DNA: TGCGCCAGCAGCCAAGATCCTTCTATAGGGAGGCGGGGAGACAATGAGCAGTTCTTC. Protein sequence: CASSQDPSIGRRGDNEQFF.

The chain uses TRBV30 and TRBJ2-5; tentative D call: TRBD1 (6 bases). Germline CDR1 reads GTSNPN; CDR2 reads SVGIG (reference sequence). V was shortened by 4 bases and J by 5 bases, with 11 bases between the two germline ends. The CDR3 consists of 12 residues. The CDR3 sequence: CAWKEGVETQYF. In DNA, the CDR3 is TGTGCCTGGAAAGAGGGGGTCGAGACCCAGTACTTC.

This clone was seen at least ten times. The CDR3 protein is CASSPGPTVNTQYF. CDR3 bases: TGTGCCAGCAGCCCGGGACCGACGGTAAATACGCAGTATTTT. The genes are TRBV7-6 and TRBJ2-3, with D perhaps being TRBD1 or TRBD2 (5 bases each). The CDR3 loop spans 14 amino acids. V lost 5 bases and J 7 bases, leaving 16 bases between the germline ends. Germline CDR1 is SGHVS and CDR2 is FNYEAQ.

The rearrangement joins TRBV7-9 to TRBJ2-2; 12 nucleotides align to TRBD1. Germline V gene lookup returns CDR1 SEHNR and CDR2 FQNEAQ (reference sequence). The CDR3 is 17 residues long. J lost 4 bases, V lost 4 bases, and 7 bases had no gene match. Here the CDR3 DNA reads TGTGCCAGCAGCTCCAAGGGACAGGGGGCCGGCACCGGGGAGCTGTTTTTT. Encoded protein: CASSSKGQGAGTGELFF.

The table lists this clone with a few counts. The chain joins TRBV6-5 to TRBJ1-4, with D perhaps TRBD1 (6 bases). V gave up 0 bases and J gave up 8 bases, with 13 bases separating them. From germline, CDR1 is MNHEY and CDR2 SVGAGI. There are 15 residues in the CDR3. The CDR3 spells CASSYSQGPREKLFF. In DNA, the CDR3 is TGTGCCAGCAGTTACTCGCAGGGGCCGCGGGAAAAACTGTTTTTT.

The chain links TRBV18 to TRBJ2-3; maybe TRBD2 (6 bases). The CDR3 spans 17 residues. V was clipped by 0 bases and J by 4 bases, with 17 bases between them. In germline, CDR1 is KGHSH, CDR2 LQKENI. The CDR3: CASSPPNPTRPSDTQYF. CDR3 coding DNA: TGTGCCAGCTCACCACCGAATCCGACTAGGCCCTCAGATACGCAGTATTTT.

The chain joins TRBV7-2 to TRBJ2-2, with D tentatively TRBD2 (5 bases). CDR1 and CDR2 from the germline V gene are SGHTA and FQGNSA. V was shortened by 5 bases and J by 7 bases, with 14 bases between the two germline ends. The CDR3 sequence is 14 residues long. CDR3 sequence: CASSPNIGDGELFF. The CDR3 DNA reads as TGTGCCAGCAGCCCCAATATCGGGGACGGGGAGCTGTTTTTT.

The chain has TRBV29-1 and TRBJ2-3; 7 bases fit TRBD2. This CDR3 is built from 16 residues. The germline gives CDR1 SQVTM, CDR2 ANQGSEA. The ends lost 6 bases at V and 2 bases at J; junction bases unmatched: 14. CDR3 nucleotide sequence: TGCAGCGTAGAGGGGAGCCAGCGGGGCTCCACAGATACGCAGTATTTT. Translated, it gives CSVEGSQRGSTDTQYF.

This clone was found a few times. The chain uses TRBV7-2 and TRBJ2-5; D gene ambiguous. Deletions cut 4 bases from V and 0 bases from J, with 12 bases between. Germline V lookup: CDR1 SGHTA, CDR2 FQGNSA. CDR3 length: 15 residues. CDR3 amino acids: CASSSRAGYQETQYF. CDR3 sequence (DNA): TGTGCCAGCAGCTCCCGAGCAGGCTACCAAGAGACCCAGTACTTC.

CDR3 nucleotide sequence: TGTGCCAGCAGTTACTCCGGAAGGAAAGAGACCCAGTACTTC. Protein: CASSYSGRKETQYF. The chain employs TRBV6-5 and TRBJ2-5; no clear D gene. V lost 0 bases, J lost 3 bases, and 8 bases lay in between. Germline loops: CDR1 MNHEY, CDR2 SVGAGI. The CDR3 is made up of 14 amino acids.

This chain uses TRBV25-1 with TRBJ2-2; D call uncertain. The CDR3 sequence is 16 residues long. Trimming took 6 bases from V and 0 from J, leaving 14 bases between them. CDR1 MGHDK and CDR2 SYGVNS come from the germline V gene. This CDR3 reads CASSHGSNPNTGELFF. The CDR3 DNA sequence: TGTGCCAGCAGCCACGGGTCCAACCCGAACACCGGGGAGCTGTTTTTT.

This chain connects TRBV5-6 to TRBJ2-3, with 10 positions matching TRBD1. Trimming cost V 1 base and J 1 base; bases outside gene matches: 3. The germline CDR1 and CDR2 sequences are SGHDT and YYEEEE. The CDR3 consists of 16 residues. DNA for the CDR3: TGTGCCAGCAGCTTGCTGGGACAGGGGCGCACAGATACGCAGTATTTT. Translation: CASSLLGQGRTDTQYF.

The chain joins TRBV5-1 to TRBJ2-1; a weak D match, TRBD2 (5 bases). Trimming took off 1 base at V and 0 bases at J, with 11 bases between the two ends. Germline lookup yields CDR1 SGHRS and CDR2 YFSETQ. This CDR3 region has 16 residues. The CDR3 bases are TGCGCCAGCAGCTTGTGGCAGGAGGTCTCCTACAATGAGCAGTTCTTC. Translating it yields CASSLWQEVSYNEQFF.